This T cell receptor beta chain was sequenced during a study of blood T cells in healthy people across ages. Study outcomes and limitations: From one million sequenced T cells, diversity estimates were lower bounds. Fewer expanded clones and more diversity marked long-lived versus aged donors.

Each donor gave roughly 10 milliliters of peripheral blood. Concerning this clonotype: Its antigen is still unknown.

The use of a sample-barcoded 5' primer and a J-beta primer mix characterized a second PCR of roughly 6 to 12 cycles. In TCRdb, the 5' RACE reads were re-called with MiXCR into one record per CDR3 protein. The profile covers 1.5 million to 2 million distinct CDR3 sequences, with roughly 52% appearing a single time and roughly 2.1% taken by the ten largest. CDR3 size: 17 residues. In germline, CDR1 is SGHDT, CDR2 YYEEEE. The ends were cut back, 4 bases at V and 7 bases at J, with 23 bases in the middle. V is TRBV5-6 and J is TRBJ2-2; D call uncertain. The sequence derives from a middle-aged woman in good health. Sequenced material: blood. As DNA, the CDR3 is TGTGCCAGCAGCCTGATTGGGTCGACAAGGGAAGACGGGGAGCTGTTTTTT. This sequence encodes CASSLIGSTREDGELFF.